This TCR beta chain came from a study of T cell changes during pregnancy in multiple sclerosis (dated by TCRdb to the late 2010s). For the study in its entirety: The study examined how the T cell repertoire changed over the course of pregnancy in women with multiple sclerosis.

A note on this clone: This clone's antigen is unknown. No much larger clone is present one base from it, and per-base qualities are unavailable.

The CDR3 covers 17 residues, taking in both the cysteine and the phenylalanine. The CDR3 DNA has 51 bases and is translated from base 1. Trimming removed 4 bases from V and 3 bases from J; the gene matches leave 12 bases unexplained. The germline V gene supplies CDR1 SQVTM and CDR2 ANQGSEA. Libraries were prepared through the immunoSEQ multiplex PCR assay. This immuneACCESS table, as held by TCRdb, lists in-frame sequences with V and J called but not all clones. Of the missing ones, under half trace to an unresolved V gene in checked studies; the others have no known cause. Across this sample there are fewer than 85,000 clones, with about 90% seen only once. Of the sample, 1.5% to 2% falls within the top ten clones.

The chain is encoded by TRBV29-1 joined to TRBJ1-2, and 12 junction bases match TRBD1. Sequenced material: peripheral blood, taken in the first trimester of pregnancy. The TCR sequence derives from a female donor in good health, enrolled as a control in a pregnancy study. The sequence in DNA is TGCAGCGTTGGGGGGGGGACAGGGGGCCCAACGGACTATGGCTACACCTTC. It encodes CSVGGGTGGPTDYGYTF.